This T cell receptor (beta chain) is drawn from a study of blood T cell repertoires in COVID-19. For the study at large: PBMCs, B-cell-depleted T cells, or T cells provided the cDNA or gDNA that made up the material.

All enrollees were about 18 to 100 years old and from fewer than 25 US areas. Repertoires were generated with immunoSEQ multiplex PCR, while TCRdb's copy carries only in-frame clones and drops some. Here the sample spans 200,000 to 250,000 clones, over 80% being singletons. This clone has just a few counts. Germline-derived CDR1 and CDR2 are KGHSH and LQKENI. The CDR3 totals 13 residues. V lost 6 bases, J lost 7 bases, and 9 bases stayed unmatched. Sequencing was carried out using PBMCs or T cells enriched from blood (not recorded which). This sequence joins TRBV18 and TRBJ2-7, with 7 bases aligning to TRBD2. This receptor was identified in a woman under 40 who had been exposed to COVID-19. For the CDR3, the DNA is TGTGCCAGCTCTTTTACGGGAGCGGGGGAGCAGTACTTC. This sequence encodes CASSFTGAGEQYF.